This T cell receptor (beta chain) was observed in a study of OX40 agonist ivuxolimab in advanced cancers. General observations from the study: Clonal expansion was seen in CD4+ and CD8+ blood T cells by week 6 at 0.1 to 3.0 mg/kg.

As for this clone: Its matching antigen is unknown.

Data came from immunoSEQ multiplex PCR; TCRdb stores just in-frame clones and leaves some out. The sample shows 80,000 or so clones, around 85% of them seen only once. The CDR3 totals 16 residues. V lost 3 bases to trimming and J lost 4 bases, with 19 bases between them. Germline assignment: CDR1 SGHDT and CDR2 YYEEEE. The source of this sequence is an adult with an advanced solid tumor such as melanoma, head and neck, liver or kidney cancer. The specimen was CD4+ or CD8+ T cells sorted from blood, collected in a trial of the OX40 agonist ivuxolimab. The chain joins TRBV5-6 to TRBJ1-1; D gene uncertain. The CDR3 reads CASSSGVLRESTEAFF. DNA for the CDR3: TGTGCCAGCAGCTCGGGCGTACTCCGGGAGAGCACTGAAGCTTTCTTT.